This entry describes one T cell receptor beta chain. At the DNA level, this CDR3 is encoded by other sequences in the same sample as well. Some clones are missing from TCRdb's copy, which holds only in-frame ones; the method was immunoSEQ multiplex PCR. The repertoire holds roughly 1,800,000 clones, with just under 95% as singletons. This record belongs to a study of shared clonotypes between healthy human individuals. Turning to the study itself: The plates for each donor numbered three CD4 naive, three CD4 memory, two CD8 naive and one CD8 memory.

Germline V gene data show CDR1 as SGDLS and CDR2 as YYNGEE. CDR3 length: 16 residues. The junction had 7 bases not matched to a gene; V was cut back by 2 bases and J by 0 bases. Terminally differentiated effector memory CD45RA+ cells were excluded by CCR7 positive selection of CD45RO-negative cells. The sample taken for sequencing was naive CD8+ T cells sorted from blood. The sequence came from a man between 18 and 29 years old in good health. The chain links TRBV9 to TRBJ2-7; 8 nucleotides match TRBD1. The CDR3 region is CASSVAGTGSSYEQYF. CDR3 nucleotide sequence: TGTGCCAGCAGCGTGGCCGGGACAGGAAGCTCCTACGAGCAGTACTTC.